Following are 16 T cell receptor beta chains from one sample sequenced in a study of cytomegalovirus exposure and HLA in healthy donors. The PCR ran on 60 Vbeta and 13 Jbeta primers. Assay used: immunoSEQ multiplex PCR; TCRdb lists only in-frame clones, some missing. The sample has nearly 110,000 clones, approximately 76% seen once; the top ten hold about 2%. The specimen sequenced was PBMCs. The source is a young man in good health and CMV-seronegative.

This rearrangement joins TRBV11-3 to TRBJ2-7; TRBD1 matches 7 bases. Germline CDR1 SGHNT, CDR2 YENEEA. CDR3 length: 13 amino acids. V shed 8 bases, J shed 6 bases, and the junction held 10 bases outside the gene matches. The CDR3 DNA reads as TGTGCCAGCCGCCAGGCACCAGGGGGCGAGCAGTACTTC. Its translation is CASRQAPGGEQYF.

The rearrangement uses TRBV15 and TRBJ2-7; the match to TRBD1 covers 8 bases. Germline V gives CDR1 LNHNV, CDR2 YYDKDF (reference sequence). The CDR3 length is 15 residues. Trimming took 4 bases from V and 0 from J; bases not matched to a gene: 5. CDR3 DNA sequence: TGTGCCACCAGCACGGGACAGGTCAGCTCCTACGAGCAGTACTTC. Amino acids: CATSTGQVSSYEQYF.

The V and J genes are TRBV28 and TRBJ2-7, with 10 positions matching TRBD1. The CDR3 is 15 residues long. V lost 4 bases, J lost 7 bases, and 10 bases stayed unmatched. Germline CDR1 is MDHEN and CDR2 is SYDVKM. The CDR3 loop is CASSSSGTGVREQYF. Here the CDR3 DNA reads TGTGCCAGCAGTTCTTCCGGGACAGGGGTGAGGGAGCAGTACTTC.

V is TRBV6-6 and J is TRBJ2-2; 8 nucleotides match TRBD1. CDR1 and CDR2 (germline): MNHNY, SVGAGI (reference sequence). The CDR3 is made up of 16 amino acids. J gave up 3 bases and V 4 bases, and 7 bases lay outside the gene matches. The chain's CDR3 is CASSSKTTGDTGELFF. The CDR3 DNA reads as TGTGCCAGCAGTTCCAAGACGACAGGGGACACCGGGGAGCTGTTTTTT.

V gene TRBV27 combines with J gene TRBJ2-7; 11 bases line up with TRBD1. The trim removed 3 bases at V and 5 bases at J, leaving 9 bases unmatched. The CDR3 is 16 amino acids. Germline V lookup: CDR1 MNHEY, CDR2 SMNVEV (reference sequence). In DNA, the CDR3 is TGTGCCAGCAGTTTGGCAGGTTTGGACAGGGGGCACGAGCAGTACTTC. Translated, it gives CASSLAGLDRGHEQYF.

There are a few counts of this clone. The J gene is TRBJ1-6, the V gene TRBV14; 9 bases line up with TRBD1. V lost 4 bases to trimming and J lost 6 bases; unmatched junction nucleotides: 4. This CDR3 spans 15 amino acids. Germline V gene sequence: CDR1 SGHDN, CDR2 FVKESK. For the CDR3, the DNA is TGTGCCAGCAGCCCGGACAGGGGAGGTAATTCACCCCTCCACTTT. Its translation is CASSPDRGGNSPLHF.

This chain uses TRBV30 with TRBJ2-3; D might be TRBD1 (6 bases). This CDR3 region has 15 residues. V was trimmed by 3 bases and J by 6 bases, leaving 19 bases between them. Germline CDR1 GTSNPN, CDR2 SVGIG (reference sequence). The CDR3 reads CAWRRIPGTRDTQYF. Here the CDR3 DNA reads TGTGCCTGGAGGAGAATCCCCGGGACAAGGGATACGCAGTATTTT.

CDR3 DNA: TGTGCCAGCAGGCAGGGGGACAGCGGGTACGAGCAGTACTTC. Its translation: CASRQGDSGYEQYF. The V gene is TRBV7-2, the J gene TRBJ2-7; D may be TRBD1 (7 bases). Germline CDR1 reads SGHTA; CDR2 reads FQGNSA. This CDR3 is 14 amino acids long. The V end lost 6 bases, the J end lost 4 bases, and 16 bases lay between the germline ends.

The chain links TRBV11-3 to TRBJ2-2; 9 bases map to TRBD1. The germline V gene encodes CDR1 SGHNT and CDR2 YENEEA. The length of the CDR3 is 16 residues. The trim removed 5 bases at V and 4 bases at J, leaving 8 bases unmatched. The CDR3 loop is CASSVYRGQGTGELFF. As DNA, the CDR3 is TGTGCCAGCAGCGTTTACAGGGGGCAAGGCACCGGGGAGCTGTTTTTT. The full variable domain, its missing parts supplied by reference TRBV11-3 and TRBJ2-2, is EAGVVQSPRYKIIEKKQPVAFWCNPISGHNTLYWYLQNLGQGPELLIRYENEEAVDDSQLPKDRFSAERLKGVDSTLKIQPAELGDSAVYLCASSVYRGQGTGELFFGEGSRLTVL.

V is TRBV6-4 and J is TRBJ1-1; D possibly corresponds to TRBD1 (5 bases). V lost 4 bases and J 3 bases, leaving 12 bases between the germline ends. The CDR3 spans 14 residues. CDR1 MRHNA and CDR2 SNTAGT come from the germline V gene. CDR3 in amino acids: CASSAGAWDTEAFF. Here the CDR3 DNA reads TGTGCCAGCAGTGCTGGGGCTTGGGACACTGAAGCTTTCTTT.

The genes are TRBV9 and TRBJ1-5, with a weak D call TRBD1 (5 bases). Trimming pared 3 bases from V and 7 bases from J, leaving 14 bases between. Germline CDR1 SGDLS, CDR2 YYNGEE. This CDR3 comprises 14 residues. CDR3 DNA sequence: TGTGCCAGCAGCGCTTGGGGAGGGGAGCAGCCCCAGCATTTT. Translating it yields CASSAWGGEQPQHF.

This clone has just a few counts. The chain carries TRBV4-3 and TRBJ2-7; 7 nucleotides match TRBD2. The V gene's germline CDR1 is LGHNA and CDR2 YSLEER. The CDR3 runs 15 residues. Trimming removed 5 bases from V and 3 bases from J; junction bases left unmatched: 10. CDR3 loop: CASSSSGGSDYEQYF. Written as DNA, the CDR3 is TGCGCCAGCAGCTCCTCCGGGGGGTCCGACTACGAGCAGTACTTC.

The J gene is TRBJ1-6, the V gene TRBV2, with 8 bases aligning to TRBD1. The trim removed 4 bases at V and 5 bases at J, leaving 1 base unmatched. The CDR3 runs 14 residues. Germline assignment: CDR1 SNHLY and CDR2 FYNNEI. The CDR3 DNA reads TGTGCCAGCAGTGGACAGGGGAATAATTCACCCCTCCACTTT. It codes for CASSGQGNNSPLHF.

The J gene is TRBJ2-5, the V gene TRBV5-4; 13 bases align to TRBD2. The CDR3 has 15 residues. Trimming cost V 5 bases and J 1 base; bases outside gene matches: 2. CDR1 SGHNT and CDR2 YYREEE come from the germline V gene (reference sequence). This chain's CDR3 is CASSRTSGGQETQYF. CDR3 nucleotides: TGTGCCAGCAGTCGGACTAGCGGGGGCCAAGAGACCCAGTACTTC.

The rearrangement links TRBV5-8 to TRBJ1-6; TRBD1 aligns across 7 bases. Germline CDR1 is SGHTS and CDR2 is YDEGEE. V dropped 4 bases and J dropped 7; count of bases not matched to a gene: 8. The CDR3 extends over 15 amino acids. CDR3 coding DNA: TGTGCCAGCAGCATCCCTTACAGGGGAAATTCACCCCTCCACTTT. Translating gives CASSIPYRGNSPLHF.

This clone was counted between two and nine times. CDR3 sequence: CASSLATSGGHEQYF. The CDR3 nucleotides are TGTGCCAGCAGCTTGGCGACTAGCGGGGGCCACGAGCAGTACTTC. The chain joins TRBV5-4 to TRBJ2-7; 12 nucleotides align to TRBD2. This CDR3 is 15 amino acids long. Germline loops: CDR1 SGHNT, CDR2 YYREEE (reference sequence). V shed 0 bases and J 5 bases; nucleotides not matched to a gene: 3.